These T cell receptor beta chains were read from a single sample in a study of shared clonotypes between healthy human individuals. TCRdb's table, derived via immunoSEQ multiplex PCR, lists solely in-frame clones and lacks some. The data contain about 2.1 million clones, about 92% of them singletons. Sequenced: naive CD8+ T cells from PBMCs. The receptors were sampled from a man aged 18 to 30 in good health. Some clones in this sample may be carry-over from other donors' samples. CDR3s include the opening cysteine and the closing phenylalanine or tryptophan. D genes are given only for firm matches. A row's size may be missing; if present it is once, few, many or a size class.

D gene,clone size,V gene,J gene,CDR3 protein,CDR3 DNA
NA,NA,TRBV6-1,TRBJ1-1,CASRASGQFGAFF,TGTGCCAGCAGAGCCTCGGGTCAGTTCGGGGCTTTCTTT
TRBD2,NA,TRBV6-5,TRBJ2-7,CASSTIRTSSYEQYF,TGTGCCAGCAGTACGATTAGGACTAGCTCCTACGAGCAGTACTTC
NA,NA,TRBV19,TRBJ2-7,CASKIGYEQYF,TGTGCCAGTAAGATTGGCTACGAGCAGTACTTC
NA,NA,TRBV7-2,TRBJ1-2,CASSLGSKTRGYTF,TGTGCCAGCAGCTTAGGGTCGAAGACCCGTGGCTACACCTTC
NA,NA,TRBV19,TRBJ2-2,CASSIRDITGELFF,TGTGCCAGTAGTATAAGGGACATCACCGGGGAGCTGTTTTTT
NA,NA,TRBV29-1,TRBJ2-3,CSVATPGQRADTQYF,TGCAGCGTTGCTACCCCGGGACAAAGGGCAGATACGCAGTATTTT
NA,NA,TRBV28,TRBJ2-2,CASSPVGPGELFF,TGTGCCAGCAGTCCAGTTGGGCCCGGGGAGCTGTTTTTT
NA,NA,TRBV28,TRBJ2-7,CASSPSPHEQYF,TGTGCCAGCAGCCCAAGCCCCCACGAGCAGTACTTC
NA,NA,TRBV6-5,TRBJ2-5,CASSYGTANQETQYF,TGTGCCAGCAGTTACGGGACGGCAAACCAAGAGACCCAGTACTTC
NA,NA,TRBV21-1,TRBJ2-1,CASSKGVSGRSGNEQFF,TGTGCCAGCAGCAAAGGAGTTAGCGGGAGAAGTGGCAATGAGCAGTTCTTC
NA,NA,TRBV14,TRBJ2-7,CASSHRGSSYEQYF,TGTGCCAGCAGCCATAGGGGGAGCTCCTACGAGCAGTACTTC
NA,NA,TRBV6-5,TRBJ2-1,CASSGNYNEQFF,TGTGCCAGCAGTGGGAACTACAATGAGCAGTTCTTC
NA,NA,TRBV28,TRBJ2-1,CASRPGTNYNEQFF,TGTGCCAGCAGACCCGGGACCAACTACAATGAGCAGTTCTTC
TRBD2,NA,TRBV7-9,TRBJ2-1,CASSSSGDYSYNEQFF,TGTGCCAGCAGCTCCAGCGGGGACTACTCCTACAATGAGCAGTTCTTC
TRBD2,NA,TRBV5-4,TRBJ2-7,CASSLAAGGGNEQYF,TGTGCCAGCAGCTTGGCCGCCGGCGGGGGGAACGAGCAGTACTTC
NA,NA,TRBV7-9,TRBJ2-4,CASSPDSLTDIQYF,TGTGCCAGCAGCCCGGACAGTTTAACAGACATTCAGTACTTC
NA,NA,TRBV7-9,TRBJ2-7,CASNRRTYEQYF,TGTGCCAGCAATCGCAGAACCTACGAGCAGTACTTC
TRBD1,once,TRBV29-1,TRBJ2-7,CSAMTGDSYEQYF,TGCAGCGCCATGACAGGGGATTCTTACGAGCAGTACTTC
TRBD1,NA,TRBV11-3,TRBJ2-1,CASSLTQGASEQFF,TGTGCCAGCAGCTTAACACAGGGGGCGAGTGAGCAGTTCTTC
TRBD2,NA,TRBV4-1,TRBJ2-1,CASSQVSGTSGGNEQFF,TGCGCCAGCAGCCAAGTTTCCGGGACTAGCGGGGGTAATGAGCAGTTCTTC
NA,NA,TRBV6-5,TRBJ1-1,CASSYSIAVNTEAFF,TGTGCCAGCAGTTACTCGATTGCGGTTAACACTGAAGCTTTCTTT
NA,NA,TRBV19,TRBJ2-1,CASSPPRGYNEQFF,TGTGCCAGTAGTCCCCCGCGAGGGTACAATGAGCAGTTCTTC
NA,NA,TRBV9,TRBJ2-1,CASTPPGRPNEQFF,TGTGCCAGCACCCCACCCGGACGGCCCAATGAGCAGTTCTTC
NA,NA,TRBV27,TRBJ1-2,CASSVRPTNYGYTF,TGTGCCAGCAGCGTTCGACCGACTAACTATGGCTACACCTTC
NA,NA,TRBV13,TRBJ2-7,CASSWAQNITYEQYF,TGTGCCAGCAGCTGGGCACAGAATATTACCTACGAGCAGTACTTC
NA,NA,TRBV9,TRBJ2-5,CASSVGAQETQYF,TGTGCCAGCAGCGTTGGTGCGCAAGAGACCCAGTACTTC
NA,NA,TRBV10-3,TRBJ2-3,CAIPGETTDTQYF,TGTGCCATTCCCGGGGAGACCACAGATACGCAGTATTTT
NA,NA,TRBV16,TRBJ1-2,CASSQRLPPAYGYTF,TGTGCCAGCAGCCAAAGGTTGCCACCGGCCTATGGCTACACCTTC
TRBD2,NA,TRBV6-1,TRBJ2-7,CASSEGLAGNIYEQYF,TGTGCCAGCAGTGAGGGACTAGCGGGAAACATCTACGAGCAGTACTTC
NA,once,TRBV7-2,TRBJ1-2,CASSLAPPAGPGYGYTF,TGTGCCAGCAGCTTAGCTCCTCCGGCAGGGCCTGGCTATGGCTACACCTTC
NA,NA,TRBV27,TRBJ2-7,CATLPRGEQYF,TGTGCCACCCTCCCCCGGGGCGAGCAGTACTTC
NA,once,TRBV7-2,TRBJ2-3,CASSPPRVGTDTQYF,TGTGCCAGCAGCCCCCCAAGGGTTGGGACAGATACGCAGTATTTT
TRBD2,NA,TRBV29-1,TRBJ2-1,CSVAGGQIYNEQFF,TGCAGCGTTGCGGGGGGGCAGATATACAATGAGCAGTTCTTC
NA,NA,TRBV5-1,TRBJ1-2,CASSLAGVGGYTF,TGCGCCAGCAGCTTGGCGGGGGTTGGTGGCTACACCTTC
NA,few,TRBV7-9,TRBJ2-1,CASLEEASEFF,TGTGCCAGCCTCGAAGAGGCTAGCGAGTTCTTC
TRBD1,NA,TRBV7-9,TRBJ2-1,CASSTGTGPYNEQFF,TGTGCCAGCAGTACCGGGACAGGGCCTTACAATGAGCAGTTCTTC
NA,NA,TRBV27,TRBJ2-2,CASSLRGTGELFF,TGTGCCAGCAGTTTACGGGGAACCGGGGAGCTGTTTTTT
TRBD1,NA,TRBV7-9,TRBJ2-1,CASRTDRERGGEQFF,TGTGCCAGCAGAACGGACAGGGAGAGGGGAGGAGAGCAGTTCTTC
NA,NA,TRBV11-1,TRBJ2-1,CASSYRTLSGRGNEQFF,TGTGCCAGCAGCTACCGAACACTATCGGGTCGTGGCAATGAGCAGTTCTTC
NA,few,TRBV30,TRBJ1-1,CAWSSEGWTEAFF,TGTGCCTGGAGTAGTGAGGGGTGGACTGAAGCTTTCTTT
NA,NA,TRBV28,TRBJ1-1,CASSLLQFNTEAFF,TGTGCCAGCAGTTTATTACAATTTAACACTGAAGCTTTCTTT
TRBD2,NA,TRBV4-2,TRBJ2-7,CASSRNVMLAGHEQYF,TGTGCCAGCAGTCGAAACGTAATGCTAGCGGGGCACGAGCAGTACTTC
NA,NA,TRBV19,TRBJ1-5,CASSPDGAVFYSNQPQHF,TGTGCCAGTAGTCCCGATGGGGCAGTCTTTTATAGCAATCAGCCCCAGCATTTT
TRBD2,NA,TRBV27,TRBJ2-7,CATRLAGGPYEQYF,TGTGCCACCCGTCTAGCGGGAGGTCCCTACGAGCAGTACTTC
NA,NA,TRBV10-3,TRBJ1-2,CAISESGGNGYTF,TGTGCCATCAGTGAGTCAGGAGGGAACGGCTACACCTTC
TRBD2,NA,TRBV27,TRBJ2-7,CASSLLGTSGRYEQYF,TGTGCCAGCAGTTTACTGGGCACTAGCGGGAGATACGAGCAGTACTTC